This T cell receptor (beta chain) was captured by sequencing in a study of OX40 agonist ivuxolimab in advanced cancers. Study-wide background: Among those enrolled, mean age was approximately 60 years (range roughly 23 to 79) and about 82% were male.

TCRdb's copy holds only in-frame clones and misses some; the assay was immunoSEQ multiplex PCR. The sample shows 70,000 to 90,000 clones, over 70% of them seen only once. Between the trimmed V and J ends, which lost 2 bases and 0 bases, there was a span of 7 bases. Germline V CDR1 and CDR2: SGHRS, YFSETQ. The CDR3 length is 14 residues. This clone was picked up one time. The antigen remains undetermined. General study points: Low normalized T-cell clonal expansion was additionally recorded for some nonresponders. Blood T cells, both CD4+ and CD8+, expanded clonally by week 6 at 0.1 to 3.0 mg/kg.

The sequence was obtained from an adult with an advanced solid tumor such as melanoma, head and neck, liver or kidney cancer. This sequence joins TRBV5-1 and TRBJ2-3; D gene ambiguous. Sequenced material: CD4+ or CD8+ T cells sorted from blood, taken in a trial of the OX40 agonist ivuxolimab. CDR3 residues: CASSFGRSTDTQYF. Written as DNA, the CDR3 is TGCGCCAGCAGCTTCGGCAGAAGCACAGATACGCAGTATTTT.